This T cell receptor (beta chain) came from a study of blood T cell repertoires in COVID-19 (dated by TCRdb to between 2020 and 2021). In the study overall: Collaborator samples came from the United States, Italy and Spain and covered acute and convalescent phases of COVID-19. The material from the prospective study consisted of cDNA or gDNA derived from T cells, B-cell-depleted T cells, or PBMCs. Subjects who had been exposed to COVID-19, were actively infected with it, or had recovered from it provided the deeply sampled blood TCRbeta repertoires that made up the dataset. A freely available public database, intended as a resource for researchers studying the immune response to SARS-CoV-2, is where the repertoires were released. Samples came from the ongoing ImmuneRACE study (first 160 participants) plus 1,254 subjects from 6 global collaborators. Sample metadata almost always included a de-identified subject ID, COVID-19 status, age in years and sex. Where HLA class I and class II types were available, the types were taken from metadata supplied by the sample provider, not from assay-based typing.

Whole blood was collected in K2EDTA tubes by collaborating institutions according to the institutions' own protocols. Collaborator samples were shipped for TCRbeta analysis as frozen whole blood, isolated PBMCs, or DNA extracted from either sample type. Turning to this clone: What this receptor recognizes is not known. Base quality data are lacking; no much larger clone is found one base away.

The full study reports these points: Clinical and demographic metadata were provided uncurated, with the amount varying by source and participant.

TCRbeta CDR3 regions were amplified from genomic DNA by means of the immunoSEQ Assay, a bias-controlled multiplex PCR. The paper's processing steps were these. Nucleated cell counts per sample were estimated from amplification of reference gene primers within the assay. To quantify the absolute abundance of each unique TCRbeta CDR3 rearrangement, sequence reads were collapsed and filtered. Productive Simpson clonality was computed per sample as the square root of Simpson's diversity index over productive rearrangements. TCRdb limited this immuneACCESS table to in-frame rearrangements with V and J called. A share of clones is missing; checked studies link under half to unresolved V genes, and the rest is unexplained. D and trimming were read from the DNA, whereas the V and J calls and clone size are those reported in that table. The sample includes roughly 40,000 clones, with approximately 86% observed a single time. The top ten hold roughly 18% of the sample.

Material: peripheral blood. The TCR was taken from a man aged 45-65 years in a cohort sampled during active COVID-19.

The nucleotide sequence reads as follows: TGTGCCAGCAGCTTAGCTAGCGGGGGGGGTGAGACCCAGTACTTC. It codes for CASSLASGGGETQYF. The chain employs TRBV11-2 and TRBJ2-5, with 12 bases in between that match TRBD2. The CDR3 holds 15 amino acids from the cysteine to the phenylalanine. Of all the DNA, just the CDR3 is kept, 45 bases in frame from base 1. CDR1 and CDR2 are drawn from the germline V gene: SGHAT, FQNNGV. The V end gives up 1 base and the J end 5 bases, leaving 2 bases in the junction not matched to a gene.